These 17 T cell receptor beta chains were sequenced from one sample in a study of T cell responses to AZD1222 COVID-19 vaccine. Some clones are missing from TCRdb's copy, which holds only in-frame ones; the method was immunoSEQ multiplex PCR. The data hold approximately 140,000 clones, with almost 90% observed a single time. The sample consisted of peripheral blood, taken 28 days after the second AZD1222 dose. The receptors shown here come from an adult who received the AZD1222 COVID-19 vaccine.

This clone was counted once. The CDR3 loop reads CAISERVTNQPQHF. In nucleotides, the CDR3 is TGTGCCATCAGTGAGAGGGTTACCAATCAGCCCCAGCATTTT. The chain couples TRBV10-3 to TRBJ1-5; D not resolved. The length of the CDR3 is 14 residues. CDR1 and CDR2 from the germline V gene are ENHRY and SYGVKD. The germline V and J ends were trimmed by 2 bases and 3 bases, with 8 bases remaining between them.

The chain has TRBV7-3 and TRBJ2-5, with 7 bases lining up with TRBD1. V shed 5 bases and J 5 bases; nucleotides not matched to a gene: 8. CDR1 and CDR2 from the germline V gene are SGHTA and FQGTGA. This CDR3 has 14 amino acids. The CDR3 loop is CASSPGGRGETQYF. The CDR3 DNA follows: TGTGCCAGCAGCCCAGGAGGCAGGGGGGAGACCCAGTACTTC.

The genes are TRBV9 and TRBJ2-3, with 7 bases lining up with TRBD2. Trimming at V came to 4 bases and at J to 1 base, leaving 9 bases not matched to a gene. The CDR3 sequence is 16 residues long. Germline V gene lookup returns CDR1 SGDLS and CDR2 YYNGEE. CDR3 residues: CASSKTPSGRTDTQYF. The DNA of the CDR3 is TGTGCCAGCAGCAAGACCCCTAGCGGTCGCACAGATACGCAGTATTTT.

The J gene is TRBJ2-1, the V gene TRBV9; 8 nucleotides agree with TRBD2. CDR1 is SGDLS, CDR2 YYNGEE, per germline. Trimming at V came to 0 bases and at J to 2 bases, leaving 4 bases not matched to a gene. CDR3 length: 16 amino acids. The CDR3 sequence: CASSVELAVTYNEQFF. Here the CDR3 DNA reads TGTGCCAGCAGCGTAGAACTAGCGGTCACCTACAATGAGCAGTTCTTC.

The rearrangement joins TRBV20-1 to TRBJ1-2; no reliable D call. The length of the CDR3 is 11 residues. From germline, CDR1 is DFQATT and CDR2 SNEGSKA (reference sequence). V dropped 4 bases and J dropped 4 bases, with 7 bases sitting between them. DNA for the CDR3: TGCAGTGCTATCCCCGGCTATGGCTACACCTTC. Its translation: CSAIPGYGYTF.

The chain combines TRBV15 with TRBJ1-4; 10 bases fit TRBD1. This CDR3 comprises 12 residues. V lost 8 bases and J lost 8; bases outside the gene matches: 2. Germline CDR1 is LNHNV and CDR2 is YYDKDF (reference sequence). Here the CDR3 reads CATGTGVEKLFF. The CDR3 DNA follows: TGTGCCACCGGGACAGGGGTCGAAAAACTGTTTTTT. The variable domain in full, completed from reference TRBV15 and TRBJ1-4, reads DAMVIQNPRYQVTQFGKPVTLSCSQTLNHNVMYWYQQKSSQAPKLLFHYYDKDFNNEADTPDNFQSRRPNTSFCFLDIRSPGLGDTAMYLCATGTGVEKLFFGSGTQLSVL.

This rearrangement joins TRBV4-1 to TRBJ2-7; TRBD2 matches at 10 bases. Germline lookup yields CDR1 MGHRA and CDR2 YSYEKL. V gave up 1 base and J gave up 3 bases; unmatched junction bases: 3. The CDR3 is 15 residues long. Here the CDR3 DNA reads TGCGCCAGCAGCCAAGTGACTAGCGGGTACTACGAGCAGTACTTC. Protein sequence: CASSQVTSGYYEQYF.

CDR3 bases: TGTGCCAGTAGTATAGGAGGCAGGGTTGGGGCCGGGGAGCTGTTTTTT. Protein sequence: CASSIGGRVGAGELFF. This rearrangement joins TRBV19 to TRBJ2-2, with D tentatively TRBD1 (5 bases). This CDR3 is built from 16 residues. Trimming left V 1 base short and J 6 bases short, with 15 bases between. Looked up from germline, CDR1 is LNHDA and CDR2 is SQIVND (reference sequence).

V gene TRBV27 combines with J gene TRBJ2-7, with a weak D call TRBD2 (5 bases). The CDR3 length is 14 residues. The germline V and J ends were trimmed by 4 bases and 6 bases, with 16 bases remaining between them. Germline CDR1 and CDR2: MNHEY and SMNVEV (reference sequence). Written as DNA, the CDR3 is TGTGCCAGCAGTTCGGACGGGATTCTTGGCGAGCAGTACTTC. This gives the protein CASSSDGILGEQYF.

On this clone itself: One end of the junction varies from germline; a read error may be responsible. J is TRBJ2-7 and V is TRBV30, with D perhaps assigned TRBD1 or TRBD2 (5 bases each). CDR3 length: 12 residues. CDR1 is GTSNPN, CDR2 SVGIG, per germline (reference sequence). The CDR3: CAWSRSGSTHLF. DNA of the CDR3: TGTGCCTGGAGCCGGTCAGGGAGTACCCATCTCTTC.

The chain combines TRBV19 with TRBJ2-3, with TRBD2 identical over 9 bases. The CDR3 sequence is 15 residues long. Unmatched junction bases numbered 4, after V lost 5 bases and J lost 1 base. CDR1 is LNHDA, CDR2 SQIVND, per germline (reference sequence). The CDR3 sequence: CASSYSGRGTDTQYF. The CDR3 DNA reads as TGTGCCAGTAGTTATAGCGGGAGAGGCACAGATACGCAGTATTTT. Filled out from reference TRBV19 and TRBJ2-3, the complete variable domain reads DGGITQSPKYLFRKEGQNVTLSCEQNLNHDAMYWYRQDPGQGLRLIYYSQIVNDFQKGDIAEGYSVSREKKESFPLTVTSAQKNPTAFYLCASSYSGRGTDTQYFGPGTRLTVL.

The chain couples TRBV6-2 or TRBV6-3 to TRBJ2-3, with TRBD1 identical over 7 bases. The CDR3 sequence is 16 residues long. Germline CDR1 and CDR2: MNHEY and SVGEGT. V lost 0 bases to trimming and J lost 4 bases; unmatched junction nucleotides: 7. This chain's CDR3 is CASSYSIDRVPDTQYF. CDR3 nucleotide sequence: TGTGCCAGCAGTTACTCGATTGACAGGGTCCCAGATACGCAGTATTTT.

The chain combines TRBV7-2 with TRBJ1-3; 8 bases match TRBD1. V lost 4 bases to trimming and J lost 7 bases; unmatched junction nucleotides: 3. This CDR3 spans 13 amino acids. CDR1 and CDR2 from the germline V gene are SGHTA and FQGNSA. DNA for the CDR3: TGTGCCAGCAGCTCTCGGACAGGGAACACCATATATTTT. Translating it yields CASSSRTGNTIYF.

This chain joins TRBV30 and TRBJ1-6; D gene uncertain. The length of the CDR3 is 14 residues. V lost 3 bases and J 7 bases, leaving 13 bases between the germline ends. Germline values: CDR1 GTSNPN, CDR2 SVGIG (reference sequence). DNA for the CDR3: TGTGCCTGGAGGGACGAGCGGACCAATTCACCCCTCCACTTT. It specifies CAWRDERTNSPLHF. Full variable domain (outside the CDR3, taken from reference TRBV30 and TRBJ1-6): SQTIHQWPATLVQPVGSPLSLECTVEGTSNPNLYWYRQAAGRGLQLLFYSVGIGQISSEVPQNLSASRPQDRQFILSSKKLLLSDSGFYLCAWRDERTNSPLHFGNGTRLTVT.

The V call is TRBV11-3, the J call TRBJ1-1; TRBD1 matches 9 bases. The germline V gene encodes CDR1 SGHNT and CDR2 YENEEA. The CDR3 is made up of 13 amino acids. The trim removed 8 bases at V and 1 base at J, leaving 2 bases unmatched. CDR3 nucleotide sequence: TGTGCCAGCGCGGGACAGGGGAACACTGAAGCTTTCTTT. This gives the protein CASAGQGNTEAFF.

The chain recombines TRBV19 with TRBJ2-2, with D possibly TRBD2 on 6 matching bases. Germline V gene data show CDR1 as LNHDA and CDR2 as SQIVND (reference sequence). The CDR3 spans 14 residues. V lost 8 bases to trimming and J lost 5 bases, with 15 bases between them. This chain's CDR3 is CASGGPGVTGELFF. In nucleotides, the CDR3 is TGTGCCAGTGGAGGCCCGGGGGTTACCGGGGAGCTGTTTTTT.

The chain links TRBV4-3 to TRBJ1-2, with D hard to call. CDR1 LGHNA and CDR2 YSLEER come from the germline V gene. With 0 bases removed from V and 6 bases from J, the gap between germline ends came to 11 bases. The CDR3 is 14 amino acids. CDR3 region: CASSQEGRRDGYTF. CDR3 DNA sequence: TGCGCCAGCAGCCAAGAAGGGAGGCGGGATGGCTACACCTTC.